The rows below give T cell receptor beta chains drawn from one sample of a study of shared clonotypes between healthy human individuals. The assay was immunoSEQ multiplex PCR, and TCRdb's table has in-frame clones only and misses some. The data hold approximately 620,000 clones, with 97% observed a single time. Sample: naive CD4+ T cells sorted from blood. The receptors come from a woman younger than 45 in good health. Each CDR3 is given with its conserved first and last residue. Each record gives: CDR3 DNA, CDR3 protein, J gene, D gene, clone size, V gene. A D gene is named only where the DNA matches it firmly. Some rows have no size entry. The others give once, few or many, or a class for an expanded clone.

CDR3nt: TGCGCCAGCAGCCGCCGGGAGGGGGCCGGCACCGGGGAGCTGTTTTTT; CDR3aa: CASSRREGAGTGELFF; j_gene: TRBJ2-2; d_gene: -; abundance: -; v_gene: TRBV5-1
CDR3nt: TGTGCCATCAGTGCCGAGGACAGGGGACGCGAGCAGTACTTC; CDR3aa: CAISAEDRGREQYF; j_gene: TRBJ2-7; d_gene: TRBD1; abundance: -; v_gene: TRBV10-3
CDR3nt: TGTGCCAGCAGTAGCCAATACTATGGCTACACCTTC; CDR3aa: CASSSQYYGYTF; j_gene: TRBJ1-2; d_gene: -; abundance: -; v_gene: TRBV6-1
CDR3nt: TGTGCCAGCAGCTCCGGGACCAGCGGGAGCGGGAAAAAGCAGTACTTC; CDR3aa: CASSSGTSGSGKKQYF; j_gene: TRBJ2-7; d_gene: TRBD2; abundance: once; v_gene: TRBV28
CDR3nt: TGTGCCAGCAGGCGGGTACGGGGGTACTATGGCTACACCTTC; CDR3aa: CASRRVRGYYGYTF; j_gene: TRBJ1-2; d_gene: -; abundance: -; v_gene: TRBV2
CDR3nt: TGTGCCAGCAGTTACTCGATCGGCGGGGGAGAGACCCAGTACTTC; CDR3aa: CASSYSIGGGETQYF; j_gene: TRBJ2-5; d_gene: TRBD2; abundance: -; v_gene: TRBV6-6
CDR3nt: TGTGCCAGCAGCTTGGGGGCGGGAGGGCCTGAGACCCAGTACTTC; CDR3aa: CASSLGAGGPETQYF; j_gene: TRBJ2-5; d_gene: TRBD2; abundance: -; v_gene: TRBV5-6
CDR3nt: TGTGCCAGCAGTGCCCAGGTAGCGGGAGCGGGCGAGCAGTACTTC; CDR3aa: CASSAQVAGAGEQYF; j_gene: TRBJ2-7; d_gene: TRBD2; abundance: -; v_gene: TRBV6-5
CDR3nt: TGTGCCAGCAGCCTCCTTTTGGGAGCGAACACTGAAGCTTTCTTT; CDR3aa: CASSLLLGANTEAFF; j_gene: TRBJ1-1; d_gene: -; abundance: -; v_gene: TRBV13
CDR3nt: TGTGCCAGCAGCTTTATGGGGGATCAGCCCCAGCATTTT; CDR3aa: CASSFMGDQPQHF; j_gene: TRBJ1-5; d_gene: -; abundance: -; v_gene: TRBV5-4
CDR3nt: TGTGCCAGCAGCTTAGCGGGTCCAGGACAGGGGAGGGATACGCAGTATTTT; CDR3aa: CASSLAGPGQGRDTQYF; j_gene: TRBJ2-3; d_gene: TRBD1; abundance: -; v_gene: TRBV7-9
CDR3nt: TGTGCCAGTAGTGACGGACCGACCACTAACTATGGCTACACCTTC; CDR3aa: CASSDGPTTNYGYTF; j_gene: TRBJ1-2; d_gene: -; abundance: -; v_gene: TRBV19
CDR3nt: TGTGCCAGCAGCTTGAAGGAAAGGACAGGGGAGCTGTTTTTT; CDR3aa: CASSLKERTGELFF; j_gene: TRBJ2-2; d_gene: -; abundance: -; v_gene: TRBV11-3
CDR3nt: TGTGCCAGCAGTGGGACTGTCAATCAGCCCCAGCATTTT; CDR3aa: CASSGTVNQPQHF; j_gene: TRBJ1-5; d_gene: -; abundance: once; v_gene: TRBV6-1
CDR3nt: TGTGCCAGCAGTTACTCTGCCGGTGACACTGAAGCTTTCTTT; CDR3aa: CASSYSAGDTEAFF; j_gene: TRBJ1-1; d_gene: -; abundance: once; v_gene: TRBV6-5
CDR3nt: TGTGCCAGCAGTTTATCGACCGAAACGGGCCGGGGCCCGACTAACATTCAGTACTTC; CDR3aa: CASSLSTETGRGPTNIQYF; j_gene: TRBJ2-4; d_gene: -; abundance: -; v_gene: TRBV28
CDR3nt: TGCGCCAGCAGCTTGTATATTGCTAGCGGGAAAGACGAGCAGTACTTC; CDR3aa: CASSLYIASGKDEQYF; j_gene: TRBJ2-7; d_gene: TRBD2; abundance: -; v_gene: TRBV5-1
CDR3nt: TGTGCCAGCAGAGGGGTCGGGGAGACCCAGTACTTC; CDR3aa: CASRGVGETQYF; j_gene: TRBJ2-5; d_gene: -; abundance: -; v_gene: TRBV7-9
CDR3nt: TGTGCCAGCAGCCAAGAATCAACCCTAGGTGAGCAGTTCTTC; CDR3aa: CASSQESTLGEQFF; j_gene: TRBJ2-1; d_gene: -; abundance: -; v_gene: TRBV14
CDR3nt: TGTGCCAGCAGCTTGGGGCCCTCTAGCGGGAGGGCCAGTGAGCAGTTCTTC; CDR3aa: CASSLGPSSGRASEQFF; j_gene: TRBJ2-1; d_gene: TRBD2; abundance: -; v_gene: TRBV5-4
CDR3nt: TGTGCCAGCAGTGAATATCGGTGGGACAGGGGGCTTGAGCAGTACTTC; CDR3aa: CASSEYRWDRGLEQYF; j_gene: TRBJ2-7; d_gene: TRBD1; abundance: once; v_gene: TRBV2
CDR3nt: TGTGCCAGCAGTGAAGCAGTTTCGGGGCGTAACCCCTACGAGCAGTACTTC; CDR3aa: CASSEAVSGRNPYEQYF; j_gene: TRBJ2-7; d_gene: -; abundance: -; v_gene: TRBV2
CDR3nt: TGTGCCATCAGCCGACAACACGATAGCAATCAGCCCCAGCATTTT; CDR3aa: CAISRQHDSNQPQHF; j_gene: TRBJ1-5; d_gene: -; abundance: once; v_gene: TRBV10-3
CDR3nt: TGTGCCAGCAGTGCAAGGACCGGAACCGGAGATGGCTACACCTTC; CDR3aa: CASSARTGTGDGYTF; j_gene: TRBJ1-2; d_gene: -; abundance: -; v_gene: TRBV2
CDR3nt: TGCGCCAGCAGCCCTCCGGGACTAGCCCCCGGGGAGCTGTTTTTT; CDR3aa: CASSPPGLAPGELFF; j_gene: TRBJ2-2; d_gene: TRBD2; abundance: -; v_gene: TRBV5-1
CDR3nt: TGTGCCAGCAGTGAGGACACGTCTGGAAACACCATATATTTT; CDR3aa: CASSEDTSGNTIYF; j_gene: TRBJ1-3; d_gene: -; abundance: -; v_gene: TRBV6-1
CDR3nt: TGTGCCAGCAGCGTAGATGGGGATGAGCAGTTCTTC; CDR3aa: CASSVDGDEQFF; j_gene: TRBJ2-1; d_gene: -; abundance: -; v_gene: TRBV9
CDR3nt: TGTGCCAGCAGCTTAGGTGGGTCAGGGCGCAACGAGCAGTACTTC; CDR3aa: CASSLGGSGRNEQYF; j_gene: TRBJ2-7; d_gene: -; abundance: -; v_gene: TRBV7-9
CDR3nt: TGTGCCAGCACTATGAGGGATGAGCAGTTCTTC; CDR3aa: CASTMRDEQFF; j_gene: TRBJ2-1; d_gene: -; abundance: -; v_gene: TRBV28
CDR3nt: TGTGCCAGCAGCCTCGGACAGGGGAACAATCAGCCCCAGCATTTT; CDR3aa: CASSLGQGNNQPQHF; j_gene: TRBJ1-5; d_gene: TRBD1; abundance: -; v_gene: TRBV5-6
CDR3nt: TGTGCCAGCAGCGTAGTGGGGGGTATCGGGGAGCTGTTTTTT; CDR3aa: CASSVVGGIGELFF; j_gene: TRBJ2-2; d_gene: -; abundance: -; v_gene: TRBV9
CDR3nt: TGTGCCAGTAGTCTAAACAGGGAGTGGGACTACGAGCAGTACTTC; CDR3aa: CASSLNREWDYEQYF; j_gene: TRBJ2-7; d_gene: -; abundance: -; v_gene: TRBV19
CDR3nt: TGTGCCAGTTTGAAGCGGTGGGGGACTGAAGCTTTCTTT; CDR3aa: CASLKRWGTEAFF; j_gene: TRBJ1-1; d_gene: -; abundance: few; v_gene: TRBV6-5
CDR3nt: TGTGCCAGTAGTATTCAGGGGAGCTCCTACGAGCAGTACTTC; CDR3aa: CASSIQGSSYEQYF; j_gene: TRBJ2-7; d_gene: -; abundance: -; v_gene: TRBV19
CDR3nt: TGTGCCAGTAGTATGAGAGGGATCAGCGGAAACACCATATATTTT; CDR3aa: CASSMRGISGNTIYF; j_gene: TRBJ1-3; d_gene: -; abundance: -; v_gene: TRBV19
CDR3nt: TGTGCCAGCAGCCCAGGGACTGCACGCTCCTACGAGCAGTACTTC; CDR3aa: CASSPGTARSYEQYF; j_gene: TRBJ2-7; d_gene: -; abundance: -; v_gene: TRBV28
CDR3nt: TGCGCCAGCAGCTTACAGGGGGTCTCTGGGGCCAACGTCCTGACTTTC; CDR3aa: CASSLQGVSGANVLTF; j_gene: TRBJ2-6; d_gene: TRBD1; abundance: -; v_gene: TRBV5-1
CDR3nt: TGTGCCTGGAGGGGGACAGGGGGAGGCAATCAGCCCCAGCATTTT; CDR3aa: CAWRGTGGGNQPQHF; j_gene: TRBJ1-5; d_gene: TRBD1; abundance: -; v_gene: TRBV30
CDR3nt: TGTGCCAGCTCACCAAGGCTATCCGGCACAGATACGCAGTATTTT; CDR3aa: CASSPRLSGTDTQYF; j_gene: TRBJ2-3; d_gene: -; abundance: -; v_gene: TRBV18
CDR3nt: TGTGCCAGTAGTACGACTAGCGGGAGTTCCTACGAGCAGTACTTC; CDR3aa: CASSTTSGSSYEQYF; j_gene: TRBJ2-7; d_gene: TRBD2; abundance: -; v_gene: TRBV19
CDR3nt: TGTGCCAGCAGTTACGGGTACAGTCGACCCGTCGAGCAGTACTTC; CDR3aa: CASSYGYSRPVEQYF; j_gene: TRBJ2-7; d_gene: -; abundance: -; v_gene: TRBV6-5
CDR3nt: TGTGCCAGCGGGGCTAGCGGGTCAGATGAGCAGTTCTTC; CDR3aa: CASGASGSDEQFF; j_gene: TRBJ2-1; d_gene: TRBD2; abundance: -; v_gene: TRBV6-6
CDR3nt: TGTGCCAGCTCACCAAGTAGGACAGGGTTACGCAATGAGCAGTTCTTC; CDR3aa: CASSPSRTGLRNEQFF; j_gene: TRBJ2-1; d_gene: TRBD1; abundance: once; v_gene: TRBV18
CDR3nt: TGTGCCAGCAGCTTCCAGGGCGCAACTAATGAAAAACTGTTTTTT; CDR3aa: CASSFQGATNEKLFF; j_gene: TRBJ1-4; d_gene: -; abundance: -; v_gene: TRBV5-5
CDR3nt: TGTGCCAGCAGCACTCGATCCGGGACTAGCTGCGAGCAGTACTTC; CDR3aa: CASSTRSGTSCEQYF; j_gene: TRBJ2-7; d_gene: TRBD2; abundance: -; v_gene: TRBV7-2
CDR3nt: TGTGCCAGCAGTTTACAGTCTTGGGTCCTCAACACTGAAGCTTTCTTT; CDR3aa: CASSLQSWVLNTEAFF; j_gene: TRBJ1-1; d_gene: -; abundance: -; v_gene: TRBV28
CDR3nt: TGTGCCAGCAGTGAAGCGGGCGGGCCAGCTACGCAGTATTTT; CDR3aa: CASSEAGGPATQYF; j_gene: TRBJ2-3; d_gene: -; abundance: -; v_gene: TRBV6-1
CDR3nt: TGTGCCAGTAGTATTCCGGGACTAGCGGGAAGGTACGAGCAGTACTTC; CDR3aa: CASSIPGLAGRYEQYF; j_gene: TRBJ2-7; d_gene: TRBD2; abundance: -; v_gene: TRBV19
CDR3nt: TGTGCCAGCAGTGGAAATTTAGCGGGAGTGGAAGAGACCCAGTACTTC; CDR3aa: CASSGNLAGVEETQYF; j_gene: TRBJ2-5; d_gene: TRBD2; abundance: -; v_gene: TRBV5-4
CDR3nt: TGTGCCAGCAGTGAGGGGGGACAGACTAGCAATCAGCCCCAGCATTTT; CDR3aa: CASSEGGQTSNQPQHF; j_gene: TRBJ1-5; d_gene: TRBD1; abundance: -; v_gene: TRBV6-1